The rows below give T cell receptor beta chains drawn from one sample of a study of cytotoxic CD8 clonotypes in ibrutinib-treated CLL. Repertoires were generated with immunoSEQ multiplex PCR, while TCRdb's copy carries only in-frame clones and drops some. The sample includes 200,000 to 250,000 clones, 60% to 75% of them seen just once. The material was PBMCs, obtained after 24 months of ibrutinib treatment. The receptors stem from a human donor with chronic lymphocytic leukemia. Each CDR3 is given with its conserved first and last residue. D genes are given only for firm matches. Clone size is stated in some rows and not others, as once, few, many or a class when expanded.

>-|TRBV7-9|-|TRBJ1-3
TGTGCCAGCAGCCGACAGAGCTCTGGAAACACCATATATTTT
CASSRQSSGNTIYF
>TRBD2|TRBV29-1|few|TRBJ2-3
TGCAGCGTTGCGGGACTAGCGTCAGATACGCAGTATTTT
CSVAGLASDTQYF
>-|TRBV2|-|TRBJ1-2
TGTGCCAGCAGGGAGGACGGAACGACCAGGGGCTACACCTTC
CASREDGTTRGYTF
>-|TRBV27|few|TRBJ2-3
TGTGCCAGCAGCAAAAGGGGGCTAGCGGATAGCACAGATACGCAGTATTTT
CASSKRGLADSTDTQYF
>-|TRBV6-5|-|TRBJ2-3
TGTGCCACACGGATCGACAGCAGCACAGATACGCAGTATTTT
CATRIDSSTDTQYF
>-|TRBV7-3|-|TRBJ2-2
TGTGCCAGCAGCATCGGACCACCGAACACCGGGGAGCTGTTTTTT
CASSIGPPNTGELFF
>TRBD2|TRBV9|-|TRBJ2-3
TGTGCCAGCAGCAACCGACTAGCGGAGTGGGGCACAGATACGCAGTATTTT
CASSNRLAEWGTDTQYF
>-|TRBV18|once|TRBJ1-2
TGTGCCAGCTCACCAGGCTATGGCTACACCTTC
CASSPGYGYTF
>TRBD1|TRBV27|-|TRBJ2-5
TGTGCCAGCAGTACATCCCATCGTGGCCGGGACAGGGTGGAGACCCAGTACTTC
CASSTSHRGRDRVETQYF
>TRBD2|TRBV11-2|few|TRBJ2-3
TGTGCCAGCAGCTGGGGGGGGGACACAGATACGCAGTATTTT
CASSWGGDTDTQYF
>-|TRBV11-1|few|TRBJ2-1
TGTGCCAGCAGCTTAGGATTAGCCGGGGAGCAGTTCTTC
CASSLGLAGEQFF
>-|TRBV7-6|-|TRBJ2-6
TGTGCCAGCAGCTTAGTGGGCTCTGGGGCCAACGTCCTGACTTTC
CASSLVGSGANVLTF
>TRBD2|TRBV28|-|TRBJ2-5
TGTGCCAGCAGTTTACCACACCCGACCGGGGGGGAGACCCAGTACTTC
CASSLPHPTGGETQYF
>-|TRBV6-5|few|TRBJ2-2
TGTGCCAGCAGTTACCCCTCCCCACCGGTCGGGGAGCTGTTTTTT
CASSYPSPPVGELFF
>-|TRBV15|-|TRBJ2-7
TGTGCCACCAGCAGAGATAAACCCCTCCGGCTCGAGCAGTACTTC
CATSRDKPLRLEQYF
>TRBD1|TRBV5-1|-|TRBJ1-1
TGCGCCAGCAGCTGGAACAGGGGGGCTGAAGCTTTCTTT
CASSWNRGAEAFF
>TRBD1|TRBV28|-|TRBJ1-4
TGTGCCAGCGGGACAGGGAATGAAAAACTGTTTTTT
CASGTGNEKLFF
>-|TRBV9|-|TRBJ2-1
TGTGCCAGCAGCGTAGATGTCGGCGACTACTACAATGAGCAGTTCTTC
CASSVDVGDYYNEQFF
>-|TRBV20-1|few|TRBJ2-5
TGCAGCCATACGAGGGAAGAGACCCAGTACTTC
CSHTREETQYF
>-|TRBV27|-|TRBJ2-6
TGTGCCAGCAGTACGGCAGCCTACTCTGGGGCCAACGTCCTGACTTTC
CASSTAAYSGANVLTF
>TRBD2|TRBV18|-|TRBJ2-1
TGTGCCAGCTCACCTCCGGGACTAGCGGGAGAGGAGCAGTTCTTC
CASSPPGLAGEEQFF
>TRBD2|TRBV9|once|TRBJ2-7
TGTGCCAGCAGCGTAGCAGCGGGAGGCGGATTGCAGTACTTC
CASSVAAGGGLQYF
>TRBD2|TRBV29-1|-|TRBJ2-7
TGCAGCGTCAACGTGGGGGGGACGGACTACGAGCAGTACTTC
CSVNVGGTDYEQYF
>TRBD2|TRBV28|-|TRBJ2-7
TGTGCCAGCAGTTACCTAGCGGGGGGCTACGAGCAGTACTTC
CASSYLAGGYEQYF
>-|TRBV28|-|TRBJ2-7
TGTGCCAGCAGTTTATCCAACTACGAGCAGTACTTC
CASSLSNYEQYF
>-|TRBV30|-|TRBJ1-2
TGTGCCTGGAGTACGCCAGGCGGCTACACCTTC
CAWSTPGGYTF
>-|TRBV28|few|TRBJ1-1
TGTGCCAGCAGTTATGGCAGGCAAGCTCTCGCTTTCTTT
CASSYGRQALAFF
>TRBD2|TRBV4-2|-|TRBJ2-7
TGTGCCAGCAGCCCTCAGCGGGGAGCCTACGAGCAGTACTTC
CASSPQRGAYEQYF
>TRBD2|TRBV18|-|TRBJ2-7
TGTGCCAGCTCAACTTCGGGACTAGCGGGCGAAGAGCAGTACTTC
CASSTSGLAGEEQYF
>-|TRBV7-3|-|TRBJ2-3
TGTGCCAGCAGCTTAAGCGGAAAACTCTACACAGATACGCAGTATTTT
CASSLSGKLYTDTQYF
>-|TRBV12-5|-|TRBJ1-1
TGTGCTAGTGGTTTGGGCAACCAAGAAGCTTTCTTT
CASGLGNQEAFF
>TRBD1|TRBV15|few|TRBJ1-3
TGTGCCACCAGCAGAGATCCCAGGGGGACGGCCGATGGAAACACCATATATTTT
CATSRDPRGTADGNTIYF
>TRBD2|TRBV6-6|-|TRBJ2-7
TGTGCCAGCAGGGCCGCGGGGGGAGGCGAGCAGTACTTC
CASRAAGGGEQYF
>-|TRBV29-1|-|TRBJ1-1
TGCAGCGTTCAGAACCTCATGAACACTGAAGCTTTCTTT
CSVQNLMNTEAFF
>-|TRBV28|-|TRBJ2-5
TGTGCCAGCAGTCCAGCCACAGGAGAGACCCAGTACTTC
CASSPATGETQYF
>TRBD1|TRBV19|-|TRBJ2-1
TGTGCCAGCTCCCCTGGCCCGACAGGGTCCAATGAGCAGTTCTTC
CASSPGPTGSNEQFF
>-|TRBV25-1|-|TRBJ2-7
TGTGCCACCATGCTTGGCTACGAGCAGTACTTC
CATMLGYEQYF
>TRBD1|TRBV15|few|TRBJ2-7
TGTGCCACCAGCAGAGATAGAGGGGGCTTCTACGAGCAGTACTTC
CATSRDRGGFYEQYF